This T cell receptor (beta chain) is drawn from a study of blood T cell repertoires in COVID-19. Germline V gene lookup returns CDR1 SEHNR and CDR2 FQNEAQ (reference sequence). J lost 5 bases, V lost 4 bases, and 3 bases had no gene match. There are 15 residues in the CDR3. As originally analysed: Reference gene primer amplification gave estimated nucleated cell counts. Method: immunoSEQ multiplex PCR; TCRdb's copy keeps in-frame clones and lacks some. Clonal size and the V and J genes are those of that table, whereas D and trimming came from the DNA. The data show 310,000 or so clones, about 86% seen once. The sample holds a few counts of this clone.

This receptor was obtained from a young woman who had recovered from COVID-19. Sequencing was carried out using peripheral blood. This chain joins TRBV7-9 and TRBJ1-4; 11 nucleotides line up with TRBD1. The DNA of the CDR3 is TGTGCCAGCAGCTCAGGGACAGGGGGGAATGAAAAACTGTTTTTT. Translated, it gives CASSSGTGGNEKLFF.